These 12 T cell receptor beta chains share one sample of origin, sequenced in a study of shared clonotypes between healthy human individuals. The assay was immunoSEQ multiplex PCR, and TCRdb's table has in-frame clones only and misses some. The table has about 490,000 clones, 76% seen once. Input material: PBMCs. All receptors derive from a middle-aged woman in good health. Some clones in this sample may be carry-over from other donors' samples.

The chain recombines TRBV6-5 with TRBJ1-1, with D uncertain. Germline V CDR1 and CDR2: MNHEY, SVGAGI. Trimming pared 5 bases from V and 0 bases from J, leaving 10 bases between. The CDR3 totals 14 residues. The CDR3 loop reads CASSQQNMNTEAFF. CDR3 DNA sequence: TGTGCCAGCAGTCAACAGAACATGAACACTGAAGCTTTCTTT.

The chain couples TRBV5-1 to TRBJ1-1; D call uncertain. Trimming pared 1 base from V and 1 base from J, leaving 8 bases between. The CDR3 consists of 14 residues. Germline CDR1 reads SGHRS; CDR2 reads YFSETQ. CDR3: CASSLNGQNTEAFF. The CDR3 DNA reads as TGCGCCAGCAGCTTGAACGGCCAGAACACTGAAGCTTTCTTT.

This CDR3 reads CASSHWDRREVGAFF. DNA for the CDR3: TGTGCCAGCAGCCACTGGGACAGAAGGGAAGTAGGAGCTTTCTTT. This rearrangement joins TRBV5-5 to TRBJ1-1; 7 bases line up with TRBD1. The length of the CDR3 is 15 residues. CDR1 and CDR2 (germline): SGHKS, YYEKEE (reference sequence). J lost 10 bases, V lost 4 bases, and 16 bases had no gene match.

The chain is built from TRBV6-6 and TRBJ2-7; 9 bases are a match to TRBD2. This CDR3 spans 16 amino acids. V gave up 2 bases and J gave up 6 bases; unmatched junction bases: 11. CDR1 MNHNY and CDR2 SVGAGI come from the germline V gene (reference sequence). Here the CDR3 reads CASSYKRVAGVCEQYF. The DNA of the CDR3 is TGTGCCAGCAGTTACAAGCGGGTAGCGGGAGTGTGCGAGCAGTACTTC.

This chain's CDR3 is CASSETRGDTEAFF. The CDR3 nucleotides read TGTGCCAGCAGCGAGACACGGGGAGACACTGAAGCTTTCTTT. The rearrangement links TRBV7-2 to TRBJ1-1; D is uncertain. Trimming took off 5 bases at V and 3 bases at J, with 13 bases between the two ends. CDR1 is SGHTA and CDR2 is FQGNSA in the germline V gene. The CDR3 sequence is 14 residues long.

CDR3 DNA sequence: TGTGCCAGCAGCCCGACCTGGGGACTAGCGGGGGACAATGAGCAGTTCTTC. Translation: CASSPTWGLAGDNEQFF. The chain employs TRBV14 and TRBJ2-1; 14 bases line up with TRBD2. V gave up 4 bases and J gave up 5 bases; unmatched junction bases: 7. The CDR3 sequence is 17 residues long. Germline CDR1 and CDR2: SGHDN and FVKESK.

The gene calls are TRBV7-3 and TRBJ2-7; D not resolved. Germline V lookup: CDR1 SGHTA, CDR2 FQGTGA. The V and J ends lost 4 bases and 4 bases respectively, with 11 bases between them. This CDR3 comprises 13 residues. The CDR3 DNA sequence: TGTGCCAGCAGCTACTTGGGTAAATACGAGCAGTACTTC. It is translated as CASSYLGKYEQYF.

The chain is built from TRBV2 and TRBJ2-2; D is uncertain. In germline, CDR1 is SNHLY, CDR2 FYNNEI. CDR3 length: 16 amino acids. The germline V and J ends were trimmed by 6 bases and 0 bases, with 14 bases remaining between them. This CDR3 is CASRFSNGANTGELFF. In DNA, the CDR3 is TGTGCCAGCAGGTTCAGCAACGGAGCGAACACCGGGGAGCTGTTTTTT.

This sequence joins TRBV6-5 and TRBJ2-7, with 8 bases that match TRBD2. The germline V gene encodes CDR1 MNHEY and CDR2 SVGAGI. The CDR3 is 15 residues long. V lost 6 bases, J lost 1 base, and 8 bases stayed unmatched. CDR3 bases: TGTGCCAGCAGCCCCGGACTAGCCAGGTCCTACGAGCAGTACTTC. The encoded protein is CASSPGLARSYEQYF.

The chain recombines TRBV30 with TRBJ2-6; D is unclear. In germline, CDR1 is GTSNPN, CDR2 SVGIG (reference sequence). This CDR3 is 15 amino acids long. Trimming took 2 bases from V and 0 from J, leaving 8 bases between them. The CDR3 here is CAWSTGDSGANVLTF. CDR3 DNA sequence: TGTGCCTGGAGTACTGGGGACTCTGGGGCCAACGTCCTGACTTTC.

CDR3 nucleotide sequence: TGTGCCAGCAGCGTAGATAGCGGGACTAGCGGGTTGGATGAGCAGTTCTTC. Its translation is CASSVDSGTSGLDEQFF. The chain is built from TRBV9 and TRBJ2-1, with 12 positions matching TRBD2. Germline V gene lookup returns CDR1 SGDLS and CDR2 YYNGEE. Unmatched junction bases numbered 9, after V lost 0 bases and J lost 8 bases. The CDR3 is 17 residues long. The complete variable domain, with remaining parts taken from reference TRBV9 and TRBJ2-1, reads DSGVTQTPKHLITATGQRVTLRCSPRSGDLSVYWYQQSLDQGLQFLIQYYNGEERAKGNILERFSAQQFPDLHSELNLSSLELGDSALYFCASSVDSGTSGLDEQFFGPGTRLTVL.

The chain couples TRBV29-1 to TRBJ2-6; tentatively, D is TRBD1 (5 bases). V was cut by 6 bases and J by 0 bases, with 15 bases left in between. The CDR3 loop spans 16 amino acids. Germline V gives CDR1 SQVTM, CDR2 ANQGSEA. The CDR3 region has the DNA TGCAGCGTAACCTTACAGGAAAACTCTGGGGCCAACGTCCTGACTTTC. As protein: CSVTLQENSGANVLTF.